The rows below give T cell receptor beta chains drawn from one sample of a study of blood T cell repertoires in COVID-19. This table comes from immunoSEQ multiplex PCR, and its TCRdb copy is limited to in-frame clones, with some not included. This table has about 370,000 clones, around 87% appearing once. The specimen was PBMCs or T cells enriched from blood (not recorded which). The receptor set was obtained from a man between 18 and 29 years old who had recovered from COVID-19. CDR3s include the opening cysteine and the closing phenylalanine or tryptophan. The order of the fields is V gene, clone size, CDR3 protein. The size of a clone is reported for some rows only, either as once, few or many, or as a class for expanded clones.

v_gene: TRBV7-9; abundance: .; CDR3aa: CASSLKRERDNEQFF
v_gene: TRBV5-5; abundance: .; CDR3aa: CASSFSLPSDEQYF
v_gene: TRBV5-4; abundance: .; CDR3aa: CASSFETGGDTQYF
v_gene: TRBV7-2; abundance: few; CDR3aa: CASSSRRGGETQYF
v_gene: TRBV7-9; abundance: .; CDR3aa: CASSSGLNTGELFF
v_gene: TRBV3-1/TRBV3-2; abundance: .; CDR3aa: CASRDTGVSKNIQYF
v_gene: TRBV7-2; abundance: .; CDR3aa: CASSQATGNYGYTF
v_gene: TRBV4-1; abundance: .; CDR3aa: CASSQDQGPYGYTF
v_gene: TRBV4-3; abundance: .; CDR3aa: CASSPFRGAPGNEQFF
v_gene: TRBV29-1; abundance: .; CDR3aa: CSVGLAGGTKNIQYF
v_gene: TRBV6-5; abundance: .; CDR3aa: CATEDRWRTNTEAFF
v_gene: TRBV7-2; abundance: .; CDR3aa: CASSLDWQGANSPLHF
v_gene: TRBV24-1; abundance: .; CDR3aa: CATLSEDRGQGASGGNEKLFF
v_gene: TRBV18; abundance: .; CDR3aa: CASSPRFFRIFSGGNGYTF
v_gene: TRBV6-5; abundance: .; CDR3aa: CASRTGAGTTEAFF
v_gene: TRBV13; abundance: .; CDR3aa: CASSSITRQGRSEAFF
v_gene: TRBV6-5; abundance: .; CDR3aa: CASSNFHEQFF
v_gene: TRBV11-2; abundance: once; CDR3aa: CASSSGQGNTEAFF
v_gene: TRBV4-3; abundance: few; CDR3aa: CASSQEGAGGTEAFF
v_gene: TRBV15; abundance: .; CDR3aa: CATSRRPAGGEQYF
v_gene: TRBV2; abundance: .; CDR3aa: CASTQGPNNGYTF
v_gene: TRBV7-9; abundance: .; CDR3aa: CASSPRTGGLGYTF
v_gene: TRBV7-8; abundance: once; CDR3aa: CASSLIDSSYEQYF
v_gene: TRBV14; abundance: .; CDR3aa: CASSHTRNTEAFF
v_gene: TRBV3-1/TRBV3-2; abundance: once; CDR3aa: CASNVQGAYGYTF
v_gene: TRBV6-4; abundance: few; CDR3aa: CASSDSTSGSTDTQYF
v_gene: TRBV4-1; abundance: .; CDR3aa: CASSQDQQPSFGLFF